This TCR beta chain was sequenced in a study of cytomegalovirus exposure and HLA in healthy donors. General observations from the study: The study labeled 164 TCR beta chains cytomegalovirus-associated.

About this clone itself: Its matching antigen is unknown.

Profiling relied on immunoSEQ multiplex PCR, and the TCRdb table lists in-frame clones only, not all of them. Counted here are tens of thousands of clones, roughly 92% occurring once; the ten biggest clones make up 1.1%. V shed 2 bases, J shed 7 bases, and the junction held 9 bases outside the gene matches. Looked up from germline, CDR1 is SGHNT and CDR2 is YYREEE (reference sequence). The CDR3 loop spans 15 amino acids. The chain carries TRBV5-4 and TRBJ2-3; 8 nucleotides match TRBD2. The sample was PBMCs. The source is a woman in her twenties or thirties in good health and CMV-seropositive. The CDR3 reads CASSFTGTSMNTQYF. DNA of the CDR3: TGTGCCAGCAGCTTTACCGGGACTAGTATGAATACGCAGTATTTT.